The rows below give T cell receptor beta chains drawn from one sample of a study of T cell responses to AZD1222 COVID-19 vaccine. Libraries were prepared by immunoSEQ multiplex PCR; TCRdb keeps only in-frame clonotypes and omits some of them. Of some 120,000 clones detected, about 86% appear once; the ten largest clones hold 12%. The specimen was peripheral blood, collected on day 0 of AZD1222 vaccination. The receptor source for this set is an adult in good health. Both conserved end residues are part of each CDR3. Fields, in order: D gene, clone size, J gene, V gene, CDR3 DNA, CDR3 protein. The D gene is left open where the match is weak. Only some rows state a clone size, as once, few, many or a class for expanded clones.

D: .; size: few; J: TRBJ1-5; V: TRBV2; DNA: TGTGCCAGCAGTGAAATCGGGGGTTTACAGCCCCAGCATTTT; CDR3: CASSEIGGLQPQHF
D: TRBD1; size: .; J: TRBJ1-6; V: TRBV30; DNA: TGTGCCTGGAGTCGGGACAGGGTTCCAGGCCTCCACTTT; CDR3: CAWSRDRVPGLHF
D: TRBD2; size: .; J: TRBJ2-1; V: TRBV6-4; DNA: TGTGCCAGCCCTCAAGGACTAGCGGGAGAGAATGAGCAGTTCTTC; CDR3: CASPQGLAGENEQFF
D: .; size: few; J: TRBJ1-2; V: TRBV5-1; DNA: TGCGCCAGCAGCTTGGAGGCAATCCGTGGCTACACCTTC; CDR3: CASSLEAIRGYTF
D: .; size: .; J: TRBJ1-2; V: TRBV24-1; DNA: TGTGCCACCAGTGACCCGGACAGTAACTATGGCTACACCTTC; CDR3: CATSDPDSNYGYTF
D: TRBD2; size: .; J: TRBJ2-1; V: TRBV5-6; DNA: TGTGCCAGCAGCCCGGGACTAGCGTTTACCTACAATGAGCAGTTCTTC; CDR3: CASSPGLAFTYNEQFF
D: .; size: .; J: TRBJ2-2; V: TRBV6-5; DNA: TGTGCCTCCGGAGGGGGGCCGAGCACCGGGGAGCTGTTTTTT; CDR3: CASGGGPSTGELFF
D: .; size: .; J: TRBJ1-6; V: TRBV28; DNA: TGTGCCAGCAGCCCTAGGGGCAGTCCAAATTCACCCCTCCACTTT; CDR3: CASSPRGSPNSPLHF
D: TRBD1; size: .; J: TRBJ2-5; V: TRBV27; DNA: TGTGCCAGCAGCACACACACAGGGGCCCCAAACTTC; CDR3: CASSTHTGAPNF
D: TRBD2; size: .; J: TRBJ2-3; V: TRBV27; DNA: TGTGCCAGCAGTTCATTAGCGGGAGGCCCGGGGAGACCGCAGTATTTT; CDR3: CASSSLAGGPGRPQYF
D: .; size: .; J: TRBJ2-2; V: TRBV21-1; DNA: TGTGCCAGCAGCCTAACGACTAGCGCCTCCAGGAATGCCGGGGAGCTGTTTTTT; CDR3: CASSLTTSASRNAGELFF
D: .; size: .; J: TRBJ2-7; V: TRBV9; DNA: TGTGCCAGCAGCGTAGGTAGTCAGAGCTCCTACGAGCAGTACTTC; CDR3: CASSVGSQSSYEQYF
D: TRBD1; size: .; J: TRBJ2-5; V: TRBV7-9; DNA: TGTGCCAGCAGCTTAAGCGACAGGGGACGGGAGACCCAGTACTTC; CDR3: CASSLSDRGRETQYF
D: .; size: .; J: TRBJ1-3; V: TRBV5-5; DNA: TGTGCCAGCAGCCCCTCAGGAAACACCATATATTTT; CDR3: CASSPSGNTIYF
D: .; size: .; J: TRBJ1-1; V: TRBV28; DNA: TGTGCCAGTTCTGAATACCGGGGACCGACGAGCTCAATGAGCACTGAAGCTTTCTTT; CDR3: CASSEYRGPTSSMSTEAFF
D: TRBD1; size: .; J: TRBJ1-2; V: TRBV19; DNA: TGTGCCAGTAGTATAGGTGGACAGGCCAACTATGGCTACACCTTC; CDR3: CASSIGGQANYGYTF
D: TRBD1; size: .; J: TRBJ1-5; V: TRBV7-2; DNA: TGTGCCAGCAGCAGAACAGGGGCCAATCAGCCCCAGCATTTT; CDR3: CASSRTGANQPQHF
D: TRBD1; size: .; J: TRBJ1-2; V: TRBV7-9; DNA: TGTGCCAGCAGCACAGGGGTTGCGAACTATGGCTACACCTTC; CDR3: CASSTGVANYGYTF
D: .; size: .; J: TRBJ1-2; V: TRBV10-3; DNA: TGTGCCATCAGCCTTGACAATTTGGGCGGCTACACCTTC; CDR3: CAISLDNLGGYTF
D: TRBD1; size: .; J: TRBJ2-5; V: TRBV15; DNA: TGTGCCACCAGCAGAGATGCGACAGGGGGAGTAGAGACCCAGTACTTC; CDR3: CATSRDATGGVETQYF
D: .; size: few; J: TRBJ2-2; V: TRBV2; DNA: TGTGCCAGCAGCGGTATGAACACCGGGGAGCTGTTTTTT; CDR3: CASSGMNTGELFF
D: TRBD1; size: once; J: TRBJ1-2; V: TRBV11-2; DNA: TGTGCCAGCAGCTTAGAGGGACAGGGGGCTCCTAACTATGGCTACACCTTC; CDR3: CASSLEGQGAPNYGYTF
D: TRBD1; size: .; J: TRBJ1-1; V: TRBV6-6; DNA: TGTGCCAGCAGTCAATTGGCCGGGACAGGGACCGCCCGGAACACTGAAGCTTTCTTT; CDR3: CASSQLAGTGTARNTEAFF
D: TRBD1; size: .; J: TRBJ2-1; V: TRBV6-1; DNA: TGTGCCAGCAGTGATTGGGACAGAATACTGTACAATGAGCAGTTCTTC; CDR3: CASSDWDRILYNEQFF
D: .; size: .; J: TRBJ1-5; V: TRBV28; DNA: TGTGCCAGCAGTTTAGCCCCGGGCAATCAGCCCCAGCATTTT; CDR3: CASSLAPGNQPQHF
D: .; size: .; J: TRBJ1-5; V: TRBV6-5; DNA: TGTGCCAGCAGATTCCAGGACAGCAATCAGCCCCAGCATTTT; CDR3: CASRFQDSNQPQHF
D: .; size: .; J: TRBJ1-1; V: TRBV3-1/TRBV3-2; DNA: TGTGCCAGCAGCCATGGCCGGATAGAAGCTTTCTTT; CDR3: CASSHGRIEAFF
D: TRBD1; size: .; J: TRBJ1-5; V: TRBV6-1; DNA: TGTGCCAGCAGTGAGGACAGGCTCGGGGTTATAAGCAATCAGCCCCAGCATTTT; CDR3: CASSEDRLGVISNQPQHF
D: .; size: .; J: TRBJ1-1; V: TRBV6-1; DNA: TGTGCCAGCAGTGAAGCAACAGGCAGATTTTTAAACACTGAAGCTTTCTTT; CDR3: CASSEATGRFLNTEAFF
D: .; size: .; J: TRBJ1-2; V: TRBV28; DNA: TGTGCCAGCAGTTCGAACCGGGGCTACACCTTC; CDR3: CASSSNRGYTF
D: .; size: .; J: TRBJ2-1; V: TRBV27; DNA: TGTGCCAGCAGTTTGTCGGGAACTCACAATGAGCAGTTCTTC; CDR3: CASSLSGTHNEQFF
D: .; size: .; J: TRBJ1-2; V: TRBV4-3; DNA: TGCGCCAGCAGCCAAACCAGGGGCTATGGCTACACCTTC; CDR3: CASSQTRGYGYTF
D: .; size: .; J: TRBJ2-3; V: TRBV28; DNA: TGTGCCAGCTTTCAGGGAGGCACAGATACGCAGTATTTT; CDR3: CASFQGGTDTQYF
D: .; size: .; J: TRBJ1-5; V: TRBV6-4; DNA: TGTGCCAGCAGTGACTCATTGGGCCAGCCCCAGCATTTT; CDR3: CASSDSLGQPQHF
D: TRBD1; size: .; J: TRBJ2-2; V: TRBV11-1; DNA: TGTGCCAGCAGCCACGGACAGGGTAAGAGCACCGGGGAGCTGTTTTTT; CDR3: CASSHGQGKSTGELFF
D: TRBD1; size: .; J: TRBJ1-6; V: TRBV5-1; DNA: TGCGCCAGCAGCGCGAGGACAGGGGAAGGGAATTCACCCCTCCACTTT; CDR3: CASSARTGEGNSPLHF
D: TRBD2; size: .; J: TRBJ2-7; V: TRBV29-1; DNA: TGCAGCGTCAGCGGGACTAGCGGGAGTACCTACGAGCAGTACTTC; CDR3: CSVSGTSGSTYEQYF
D: TRBD1; size: .; J: TRBJ2-2; V: TRBV10-2; DNA: TGCGCCAGCAGGGGGGCCGGGACAGGGGACGGGGAGCTGTTTTTT; CDR3: CASRGAGTGDGELFF
D: TRBD2; size: .; J: TRBJ2-5; V: TRBV27; DNA: TGTGCCAGCAGTCCCGTATCTAGCGGGAGGGCGAGCTCGGGAGAGACCCAGTACTTC; CDR3: CASSPVSSGRASSGETQYF
D: TRBD1; size: few; J: TRBJ2-7; V: TRBV5-1; DNA: TGCGCCAGCAGCTCCGGGACAGGGGCCTACGAGCAGTACTTC; CDR3: CASSSGTGAYEQYF
D: .; size: once; J: TRBJ1-5; V: TRBV18; DNA: TGTGCCAGTTCCCCGCTTCGGGATCAGCCCCAGCATTTT; CDR3: CASSPLRDQPQHF
D: .; size: .; J: TRBJ1-1; V: TRBV5-1; DNA: TGCGCCAGCAGCTCGGAGCGCGGACGGGCGGGTACTGAAGCTTTCTTT; CDR3: CASSSERGRAGTEAFF
D: .; size: .; J: TRBJ2-1; V: TRBV3-1/TRBV3-2; DNA: TGTGCCAGCAGCCCTCTACCCGGGACGAAAAACAATGAGCAGTTCTTC; CDR3: CASSPLPGTKNNEQFF
D: TRBD1; size: .; J: TRBJ2-2; V: TRBV5-1; DNA: TGCGCCAGCAGCTTGCGACAGGGGATCACCGGGGAGCTGTTTTTT; CDR3: CASSLRQGITGELFF
D: .; size: once; J: TRBJ2-7; V: TRBV7-2; DNA: TGTGCCAGCAGCTTAGCTTTAGGGACGGAGGAGCAGTACTTC; CDR3: CASSLALGTEEQYF
D: .; size: few; J: TRBJ2-2; V: TRBV28; DNA: TGTGCCAGCAGTTTACGGGGGCGCACCGGGGAGCTGTTTTTT; CDR3: CASSLRGRTGELFF
D: .; size: once; J: TRBJ1-6; V: TRBV7-2; DNA: TGTGCCAGCAGCTTAGAAGGGGGCTATAATTCACCCCTCCACTTT; CDR3: CASSLEGGYNSPLHF
D: .; size: .; J: TRBJ1-2; V: TRBV18; DNA: TGTGCCAGCTCACCACGATCTTTCGAACCCTCGGGCTACACCTTC; CDR3: CASSPRSFEPSGYTF